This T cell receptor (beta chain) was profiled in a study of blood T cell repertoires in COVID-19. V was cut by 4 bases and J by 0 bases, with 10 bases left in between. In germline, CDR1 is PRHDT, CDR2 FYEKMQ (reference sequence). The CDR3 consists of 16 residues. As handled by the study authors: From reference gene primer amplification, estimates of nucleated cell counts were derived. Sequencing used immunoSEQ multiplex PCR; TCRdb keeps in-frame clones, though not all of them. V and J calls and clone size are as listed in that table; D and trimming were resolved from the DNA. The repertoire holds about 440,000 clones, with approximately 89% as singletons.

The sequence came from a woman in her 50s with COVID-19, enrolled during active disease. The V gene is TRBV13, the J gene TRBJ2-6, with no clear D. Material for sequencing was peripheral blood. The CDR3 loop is CASSYLEDSGANVLTF. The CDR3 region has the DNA TGTGCCAGCAGCTACCTAGAAGACTCTGGGGCCAACGTCCTGACTTTC.